The present T cell receptor (beta chain) was sequenced within a study of Ad26.COV2.S vaccination and SARS-CoV-2 variants (dated by TCRdb to about 2021). Describing the broader study: Donors in the vaccine arm were drawn from COV1001, a phase I-IIa trial of Ad26.COV2.S in healthy adults that was multicentre, randomized, double-blind and placebo-controlled. Dosing of Ad26.COV2.S was intramuscular, at either 5x10^10 or 1x10^11 viral particles, delivered as one shot or as two shots spaced 56 days apart. TCRbeta repertoire sequencing was used to assess the specificity and breadth of SARS-CoV-2-reactive T cell receptors after Ad26.COV2.S vaccination. The TCR-sequenced set comprised approximately 30 samples: some 20 Ad26.COV2.S vaccine recipients, 5 placebo recipients and 8 SARS-CoV-2 convalescent individuals. Participants in the trial were split at random into five groups of five each, receiving low-dose or high-dose Ad26.COV2.S once or twice, or else placebo on both occasions. Investigators did not know the trial group allocation while performing experiments and assessing outcomes.

The treatment or condition label here, explained by the study, means: around 19 received Ad26.COV2.S at low or high dose, single or two shots; five or six received placebo; per-sample allocation not given. For vaccine and placebo recipients, the sequenced repertoires came from samples collected on day 63 after the first injection. Cohort 1b enrolled some 25 adults aged 18-55 years at a single site in Boston, USA, between 29 July and 7 August 2020. Ad26.COV2.S was a replication-incompetent adenovirus type 26 vector that expressed a prefusion-stabilized SARS-CoV-2 spike protein derived from the original Wuhan strain. What the work shows at the level of the full study, not this receptor alone: Vaccine and placebo recipients had comparable non-spike TCR breadth, which fits with the vaccine containing only spike. Comparing responses between vaccine doses or regimens was not something the study was powered to do. After vaccination, spike-specific CD8+ and CD4+ T cell responses were reported to show substantial breadth. The authors noted that total T cell responses may have been underestimated by the TCR breadth and depth analyses. Higher spike-specific TCR breadth was observed in Ad26.COV2.S recipients than in placebo recipients (P = 0.0014).

V gives up 5 bases and J gives up 2 bases, and the segment between their germline ends measures 7 bases. From cysteine to phenylalanine, the CDR3 is 13 amino acids long. Only the CDR3 DNA is retained, 39 bases long and in frame from the first base. The germline V gene gives CDR1 as SGHDT and CDR2 as YYEEEE. TCRbeta CDR3 regions were sequenced with the immunoSEQ Assay. After extraction, genomic DNA underwent amplification by bias-controlled multiplex PCR, followed by high-throughput sequencing. The published analysis was carried out like this. To quantify the absolute abundance of every unique TCRbeta CDR3 region, sequences were collapsed and filtered. Usable DNA was measured by amplifying reference genes present in all nucleated cells, and TCRbeta template counts were normalized to that usable DNA to estimate T cell fraction. Repertoire TCRs were annotated as SARS-CoV-2-specific when V gene, CDR3 amino acid sequence and J gene were exactly matched to a known reactive TCR set. MIRA supplied the reference SARS-CoV-2 TCR set, which was filtered for enrichment in COVID-19-positive ImmuneCODE repertoires so that public or cross-reactive TCRs were removed. Using the MIRA antigens, annotated TCRs were further analysed by specific ORF or by position within an ORF. Breadth was defined as annotated unique rearrangements over total unique productive rearrangements; depth was the summed frequency of those rearrangements. TCR breadth was compared between groups using two-sided Wilcoxon rank-sum tests. Imported from immuneACCESS, the table was reduced by TCRdb to in-frame sequences with V and J called. These copies leave out some clones; in studies compared against another copy, an unresolved V gene accounts for under half, and the cause of the remainder is not known. The V and J calls and clone size come from that table; D and trimming were worked out from the DNA. The sample table records a few hundred thousand clones; around 90% of these occur just once. The ten largest clones capture approximately 3.6% of the sample.

On this clone itself: Its antigen is currently not known. No base quality information exists; no much larger clone differs at one position.

This specimen was peripheral blood, taken in a trial of Ad26.COV2.S vaccine versus placebo. The sequence links TRBV5-6 to TRBJ1-4; no D gene is confidently identified. This sequence originates from a person between 18 and 59 years old who received the Ad26.COV2.S COVID-19 vaccine or a placebo. The nucleotide sequence is given as TGTGCCAGCAGACGAGGTACTAATGAAAAACTGTTTTTT. Translation gives CASRRGTNEKLFF.